This paragraph reports one TCR beta chain. What it binds is unknown. This may come from a read error, since a much larger clone is one base off. These data belong to a study of blood T cells in healthy people across ages. Study conclusions and caveats: Underestimates were what the diversity estimates from one million T cells were considered to be.

Through a sample-barcoded 5' primer and a J-beta primer mix, a second PCR was run for about 7 to 12 cycles. Template switching added a 12-random-nucleotide identifier to every cDNA molecule. TCRdb re-called the 5' RACE reads through MiXCR, storing one row per CDR3 protein. The sample yields nearly 800,000 distinct CDR3 sequences, roughly 25% seen once. Germline CDR1 reads PRHDT; CDR2 reads FYEKMQ (reference sequence). The CDR3 consists of 13 residues. Russia was home to the donors, healthy Caucasian individuals aged roughly 6 to 95. A further study also used this sample, focusing on T cells of mothers and their children.

The chain combines TRBV13 with TRBJ2-3; 7 bases agree with TRBD1. The source material was blood. The TCR comes from a boy aged 5-17 years in good health. CDR3 amino acids: CASSPQGTATQYF. In nucleotides, the CDR3 is TGTGCCAGCAGTCCACAGGGGACAGCTACGCAGTATTTT.